This TCR beta chain is drawn from a study of blood T cells in healthy people across ages. Germline V CDR1 and CDR2: MNHEY, SMNVEV (reference sequence). The CDR3 extends over 14 amino acids. With 6 bases clipped from V and 3 bases from J, the junction kept 8 bases outside the gene matches. Together with a sample-barcoded 5' primer, a J-beta primer mix was included in a second PCR lasting about 6 to 12 cycles. Each CDR3 protein is one row after TCRdb ran MiXCR on the 5' RACE reads. The table includes roughly 790,000 distinct CDR3 sequences, roughly 45% detected once. The sample consisted of blood. This sequence joins TRBV27 and TRBJ2-7; 7 bases are a match to TRBD2. The sequence was obtained from an older woman in good health. In DNA form, the CDR3 reads TGTGCCAGCAGGGGGGGGTCACAGGTCTACGAGCAGTACTTC. This sequence encodes CASRGGSQVYEQYF.